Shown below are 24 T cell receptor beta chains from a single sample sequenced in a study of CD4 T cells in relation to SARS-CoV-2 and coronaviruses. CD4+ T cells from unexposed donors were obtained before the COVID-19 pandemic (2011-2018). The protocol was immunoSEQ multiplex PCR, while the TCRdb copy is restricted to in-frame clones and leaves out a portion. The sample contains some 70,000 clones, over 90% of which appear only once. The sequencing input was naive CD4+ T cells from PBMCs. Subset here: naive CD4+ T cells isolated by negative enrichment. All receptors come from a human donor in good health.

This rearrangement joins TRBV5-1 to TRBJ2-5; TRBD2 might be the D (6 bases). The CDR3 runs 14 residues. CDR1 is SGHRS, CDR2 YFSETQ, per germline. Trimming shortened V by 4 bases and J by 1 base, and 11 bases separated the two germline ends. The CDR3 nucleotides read TGCGCCAGCAGCAGCGGAGGGAGCCAAGAGACCCAGTACTTC. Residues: CASSSGGSQETQYF.

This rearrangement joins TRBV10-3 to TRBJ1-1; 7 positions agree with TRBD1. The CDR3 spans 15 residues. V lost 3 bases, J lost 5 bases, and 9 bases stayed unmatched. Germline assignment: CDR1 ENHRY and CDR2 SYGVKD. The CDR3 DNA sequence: TGTGCCATCAGTGACCCCAGGGGGACAAAGACTGAAGCTTTCTTT. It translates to CAISDPRGTKTEAFF.

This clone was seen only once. The CDR3 is CASSPEGGRGSPLHF. CDR3 nucleotide sequence: TGTGCCAGCTCACCAGAGGGGGGGCGCGGTTCACCCCTCCACTTT. V gene TRBV18 combines with J gene TRBJ1-6; TRBD1 might be the D (6 bases). V was clipped by 2 bases and J by 9 bases, with 14 bases between them. The CDR3 has 15 residues. Germline V lookup: CDR1 KGHSH, CDR2 LQKENI.

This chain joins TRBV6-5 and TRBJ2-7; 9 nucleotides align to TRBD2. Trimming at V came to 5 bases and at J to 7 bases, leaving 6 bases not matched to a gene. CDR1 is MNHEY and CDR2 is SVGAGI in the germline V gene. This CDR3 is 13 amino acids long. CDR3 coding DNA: TGTGCCAGCAGTAGCGGGGGGTTAGGGGAGCAGTACTTC. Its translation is CASSSGGLGEQYF.

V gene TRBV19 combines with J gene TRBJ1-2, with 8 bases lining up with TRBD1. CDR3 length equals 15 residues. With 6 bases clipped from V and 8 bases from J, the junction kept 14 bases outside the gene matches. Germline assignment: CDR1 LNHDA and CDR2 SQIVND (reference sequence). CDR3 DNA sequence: TGTGCCAGTAGCCCGGACAGGGCGTCCATGGCGGGCTACACCTTC. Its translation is CASSPDRASMAGYTF.

This CDR3 reads CASSPARTSATYEQYF. For the CDR3, the DNA is TGTGCCAGCAGCCCGGCCAGGACTAGCGCAACCTACGAGCAGTACTTC. The J gene is TRBJ2-7, the V gene TRBV4-2; TRBD2 matches 9 bases. CDR1 and CDR2 from the germline V gene are LGHNA and YNFKEQ. The V gene end was trimmed by 4 bases and the J gene end by 2 bases; junction bases not matched to a gene: 9. The CDR3 consists of 16 residues.

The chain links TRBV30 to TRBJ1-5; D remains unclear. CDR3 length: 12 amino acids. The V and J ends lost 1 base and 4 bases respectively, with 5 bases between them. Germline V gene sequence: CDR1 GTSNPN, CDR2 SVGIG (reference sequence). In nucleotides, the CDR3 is TGTGCCTGGAGTGGCCCAAATCAGCCCCAGCATTTT. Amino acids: CAWSGPNQPQHF.

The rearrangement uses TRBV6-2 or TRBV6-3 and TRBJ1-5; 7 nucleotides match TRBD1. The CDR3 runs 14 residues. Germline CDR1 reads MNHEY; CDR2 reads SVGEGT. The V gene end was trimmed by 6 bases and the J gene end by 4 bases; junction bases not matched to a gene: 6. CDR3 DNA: TGTGCCAGCAGCTCCGACAGGGTAAATCAGCCCCAGCATTTT. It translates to CASSSDRVNQPQHF.

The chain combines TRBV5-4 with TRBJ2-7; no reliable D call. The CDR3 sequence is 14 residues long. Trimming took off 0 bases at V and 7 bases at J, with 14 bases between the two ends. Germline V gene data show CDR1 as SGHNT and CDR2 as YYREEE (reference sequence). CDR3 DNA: TGTGCCAGCAGCTTGGAACACCCAGGTCGTGAGCAGTACTTC. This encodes CASSLEHPGREQYF.

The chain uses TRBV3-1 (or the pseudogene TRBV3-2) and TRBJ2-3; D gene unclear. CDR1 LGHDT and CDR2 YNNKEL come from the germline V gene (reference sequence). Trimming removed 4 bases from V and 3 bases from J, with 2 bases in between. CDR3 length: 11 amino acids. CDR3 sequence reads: CASSLTDTQYF. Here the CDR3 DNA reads TGTGCCAGCAGCCTAACAGATACGCAGTATTTT.

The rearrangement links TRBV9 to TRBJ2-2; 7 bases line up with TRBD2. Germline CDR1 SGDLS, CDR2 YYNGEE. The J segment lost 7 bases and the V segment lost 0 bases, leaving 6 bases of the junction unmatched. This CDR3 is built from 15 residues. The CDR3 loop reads CASSVELARGGELFF. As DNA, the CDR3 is TGTGCCAGCAGCGTAGAACTAGCGAGGGGCGGGGAGCTGTTTTTT.

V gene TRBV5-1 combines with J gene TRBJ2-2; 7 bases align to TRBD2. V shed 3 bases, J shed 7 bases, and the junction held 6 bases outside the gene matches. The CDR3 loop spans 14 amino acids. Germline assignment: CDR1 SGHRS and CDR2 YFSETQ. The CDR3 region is CASSSSGGIGELFF. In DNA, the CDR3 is TGCGCCAGCAGCTCTAGCGGTGGGATCGGGGAGCTGTTTTTT.

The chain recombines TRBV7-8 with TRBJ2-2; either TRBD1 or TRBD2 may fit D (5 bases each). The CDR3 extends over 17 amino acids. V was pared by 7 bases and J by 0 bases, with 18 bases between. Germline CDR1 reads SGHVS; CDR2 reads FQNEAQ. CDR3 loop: CASTPSMLGPNTGELFF. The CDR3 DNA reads TGTGCCAGCACCCCCTCTATGCTGGGACCGAACACCGGGGAGCTGTTTTTT.

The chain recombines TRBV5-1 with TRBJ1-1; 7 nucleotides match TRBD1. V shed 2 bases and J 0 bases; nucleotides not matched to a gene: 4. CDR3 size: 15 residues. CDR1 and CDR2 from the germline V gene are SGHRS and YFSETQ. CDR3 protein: CASSFGGTVNTEAFF. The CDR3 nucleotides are TGCGCCAGCAGCTTCGGCGGGACAGTGAACACTGAAGCTTTCTTT. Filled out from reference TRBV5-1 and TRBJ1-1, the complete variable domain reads KAGVTQTPRYLIKTRGQQVTLSCSPISGHRSVSWYQQTPGQGLQFLFEYFSETQRNKGNFPGRFSGRQFSNSRSEMNVSTLELGDSALYLCASSFGGTVNTEAFFGQGTRLTVV.

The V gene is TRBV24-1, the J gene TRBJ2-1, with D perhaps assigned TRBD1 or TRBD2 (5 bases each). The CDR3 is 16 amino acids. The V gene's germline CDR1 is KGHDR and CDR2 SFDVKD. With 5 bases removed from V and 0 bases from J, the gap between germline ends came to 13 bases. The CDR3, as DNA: TGTGCCACCAGTGGTCCGGGACGCAGCTCCTACAATGAGCAGTTCTTC. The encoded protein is CATSGPGRSSYNEQFF.

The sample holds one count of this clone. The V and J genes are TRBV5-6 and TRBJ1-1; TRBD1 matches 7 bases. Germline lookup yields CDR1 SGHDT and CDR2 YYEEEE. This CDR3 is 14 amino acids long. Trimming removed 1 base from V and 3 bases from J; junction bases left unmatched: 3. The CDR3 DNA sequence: TGTGCCAGCAGCTTGCCAGGGGGGGACACTGAAGCTTTCTTT. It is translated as CASSLPGGDTEAFF.

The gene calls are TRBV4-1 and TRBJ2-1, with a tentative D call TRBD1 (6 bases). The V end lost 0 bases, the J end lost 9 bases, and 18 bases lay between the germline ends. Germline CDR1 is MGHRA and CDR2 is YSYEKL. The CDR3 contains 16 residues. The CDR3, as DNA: TGCGCCAGCAGCCAAGATCACGGCCCGGAAGGGGGTGAGCAGTTCTTC. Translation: CASSQDHGPEGGEQFF.

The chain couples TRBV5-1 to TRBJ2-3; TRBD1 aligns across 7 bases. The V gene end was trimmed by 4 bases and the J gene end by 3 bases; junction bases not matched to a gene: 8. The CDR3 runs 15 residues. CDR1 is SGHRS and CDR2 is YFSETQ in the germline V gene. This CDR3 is CASSVTGVRTDTQYF. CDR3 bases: TGCGCCAGCAGCGTAACAGGGGTCCGAACAGATACGCAGTATTTT. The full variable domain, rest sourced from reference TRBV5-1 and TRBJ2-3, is KAGVTQTPRYLIKTRGQQVTLSCSPISGHRSVSWYQQTPGQGLQFLFEYFSETQRNKGNFPGRFSGRQFSNSRSEMNVSTLELGDSALYLCASSVTGVRTDTQYFGPGTRLTVL.

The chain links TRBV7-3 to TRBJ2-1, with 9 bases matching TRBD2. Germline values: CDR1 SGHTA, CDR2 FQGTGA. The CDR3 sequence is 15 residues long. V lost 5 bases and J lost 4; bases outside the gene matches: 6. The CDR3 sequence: CASSRTSGLYNEQFF. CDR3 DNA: TGTGCCAGCAGCCGAACTAGCGGGCTTTACAATGAGCAGTTCTTC.

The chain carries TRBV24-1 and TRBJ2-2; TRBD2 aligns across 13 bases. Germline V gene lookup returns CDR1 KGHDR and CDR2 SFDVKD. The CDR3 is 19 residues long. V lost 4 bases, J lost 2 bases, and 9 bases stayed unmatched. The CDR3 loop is CATSDQYLGLAGNTGELFF. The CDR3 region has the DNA TGTGCCACCAGTGACCAATACTTGGGACTAGCGGGAAACACCGGGGAGCTGTTTTTT.

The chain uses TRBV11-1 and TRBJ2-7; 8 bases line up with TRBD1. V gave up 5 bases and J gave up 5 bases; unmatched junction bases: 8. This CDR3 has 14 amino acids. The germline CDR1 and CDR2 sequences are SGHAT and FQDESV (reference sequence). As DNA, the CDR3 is TGTGCCAGCAGCCCCCGTGACAGGGGCCACGAGCAGTACTTC. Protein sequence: CASSPRDRGHEQYF.

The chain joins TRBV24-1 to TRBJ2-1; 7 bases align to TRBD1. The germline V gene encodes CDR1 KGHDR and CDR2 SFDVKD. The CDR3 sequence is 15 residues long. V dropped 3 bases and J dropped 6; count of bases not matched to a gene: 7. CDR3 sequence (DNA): TGTGCCACCAGTGATCTCACAGGGGCGGTCAATGAGCAGTTCTTC. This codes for CATSDLTGAVNEQFF.

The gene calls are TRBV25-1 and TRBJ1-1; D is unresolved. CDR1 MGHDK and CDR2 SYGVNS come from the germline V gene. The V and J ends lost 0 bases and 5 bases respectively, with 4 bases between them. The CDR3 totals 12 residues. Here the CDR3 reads CASSEYGTEAFF. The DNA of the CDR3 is TGTGCCAGCAGTGAATACGGAACTGAAGCTTTCTTT.

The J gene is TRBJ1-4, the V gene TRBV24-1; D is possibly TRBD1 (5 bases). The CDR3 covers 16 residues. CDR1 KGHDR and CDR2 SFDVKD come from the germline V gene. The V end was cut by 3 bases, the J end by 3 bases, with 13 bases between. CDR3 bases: TGTGCCACCAGTGATCCGACCCGGGGCTCTAATGAAAAACTGTTTTTT. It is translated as CATSDPTRGSNEKLFF.